Listed here are 26 T cell receptor beta chains from one sample, sequenced in a study of T cell changes during pregnancy in multiple sclerosis. Clones were sequenced by immunoSEQ multiplex PCR, and TCRdb holds only the in-frame ones, with some missing. The data show more than 15,000 clones, 88% seen once. The sample in question was CD4+ T cells from peripheral blood mononuclear cells, obtained in the first trimester of pregnancy. Receptors originate from a female donor in good health, enrolled as a control in a pregnancy study.

The rearrangement uses TRBV30 and TRBJ2-3, with TRBD2 identical over 9 bases. This CDR3 is built from 16 residues. CDR1 GTSNPN and CDR2 SVGIG come from the germline V gene (reference sequence). Trimming at V came to 0 bases and at J to 4 bases, leaving 8 bases not matched to a gene. The CDR3 is CAWSVIRASGADTQYF. CDR3 nucleotides: TGTGCCTGGAGTGTAATAAGGGCTAGCGGGGCAGATACGCAGTATTTT.

The chain recombines TRBV12-5 with TRBJ2-2; D is undetermined. Germline lookup yields CDR1 LGHNT and CDR2 FRNRAP. The length of the CDR3 is 11 residues. The CDR3 protein is CAPSNTGELFF. As DNA, the CDR3 is TGTGCCCCCTCCAACACCGGGGAGCTGTTTTTT.

A single count supports this clone. The V call is TRBV5-4, the J call TRBJ1-4; unclear D gene. V was pared by 0 bases and J by 4 bases, with 10 bases between. Looked up from germline, CDR1 is SGHNT and CDR2 is YYREEE (reference sequence). The CDR3 is made up of 15 amino acids. CDR3 sequence (DNA): TGTGCCAGCAGCTTGGCATCAGGAAATAATGAAAAACTGTTTTTT. Translation: CASSLASGNNEKLFF.

The rearrangement joins TRBV2 to TRBJ2-5; a possible D gene is TRBD2 (6 bases). Per germline, CDR1 SNHLY and CDR2 FYNNEI. This CDR3 is 15 amino acids long. The V end was cut by 6 bases, the J end by 4 bases, with 18 bases between. CDR3 sequence reads: CASRPPGLSRETQYF. The CDR3 DNA reads TGTGCCAGCAGGCCTCCGGGACTCAGCCGAGAGACCCAGTACTTC.

To note about this clone: At one end the junction does not follow the germline gene, possibly because of a read error. This rearrangement joins TRBV27 to TRBJ2-7; TRBD2 matches 7 bases. The CDR3 runs to 13 residues. CDR1 MNHEY and CDR2 SMNVEV come from the germline V gene (reference sequence). CDR3 DNA: TGTGCCAGCAGTTTGACTAGCTCCAACGAGCAGTACTTC. It is translated as CASSLTSSNEQYF.

V and J are TRBV7-2 and TRBJ2-1; weak D call: TRBD1 (6 bases). The ends were cut back, 7 bases at V and 2 bases at J, with 15 bases in the middle. From germline, CDR1 is SGHTA and CDR2 FQGNSA. The CDR3 is 15 residues long. The CDR3 sequence is CASTPPDRAYNEQFF. The CDR3 bases are TGTGCCAGCACCCCCCCGGACAGAGCCTACAATGAGCAGTTCTTC.

This clone was counted between two and nine times. The rearrangement links TRBV20-1 to TRBJ1-1; no reliable D call. V lost 2 bases and J 7 bases, leaving 8 bases between the germline ends. CDR1 DFQATT and CDR2 SNEGSKA come from the germline V gene (reference sequence). The CDR3 loop spans 11 amino acids. For the CDR3, the DNA is TGCAGTGCTAGACCAGTAAGTGAAGCTTTCTTT. Encoded protein: CSARPVSEAFF.

The CDR3: CSIRDTVFGEQYF. CDR3 in DNA: TGCAGCATCCGGGACACGGTGTTCGGCGAGCAGTACTTC. V usage is TRBV29-1 and J usage is TRBJ2-7, with D tentatively TRBD1 (6 bases). The CDR3 consists of 13 residues. V gave up 8 bases and J gave up 6 bases, with 20 bases separating them. CDR1 and CDR2 (germline): SQVTM, ANQGSEA.

The rearrangement joins TRBV10-3 to TRBJ2-5; TRBD2 agrees at 10 bases. This CDR3 has 16 amino acids. Trimming at V came to 2 bases and at J to 3 bases, leaving 6 bases not matched to a gene. Germline V lookup: CDR1 ENHRY, CDR2 SYGVKD. The CDR3 nucleotides are TGTGCCATCAGTGAGCCTAGCGGGGGAGTTGAAGAGACCCAGTACTTC. As protein: CAISEPSGGVEETQYF.

This chain uses TRBV11-3 with TRBJ2-1; weak D call: TRBD2 (5 bases). The V gene lost 0 bases and the J gene lost 6 bases, with 9 bases spanning the gap. Germline loops: CDR1 SGHNT, CDR2 YENEEA. This CDR3 contains 14 residues. The CDR3 sequence: CASSLDGGSNEQFF. The CDR3 DNA follows: TGTGCCAGCAGCTTAGATGGAGGATCCAATGAGCAGTTCTTC.

This clone was observed once. This chain connects TRBV6-6 to TRBJ2-1; 9 nucleotides align to TRBD2. The V gene's germline CDR1 is MNHNY and CDR2 SVGAGI (reference sequence). There are 13 residues in the CDR3. J was trimmed by 10 bases and V by 7 bases; bases with no gene match: 8. The chain's CDR3 is CASMSGGRGEQFF. CDR3 bases: TGTGCCAGCATGAGCGGGGGGAGGGGGGAGCAGTTCTTC.

The chain uses TRBV9 and TRBJ2-2; D ambiguous. Germline-derived CDR1 and CDR2 are SGDLS and YYNGEE. V shed 0 bases and J shed 3 bases, with 6 bases lying between them. The CDR3 loop spans 14 amino acids. The CDR3 bases are TGTGCCAGCAGCGTAGGATCGGACACCGGGGAGCTGTTTTTT. Protein: CASSVGSDTGELFF.

The J gene is TRBJ1-1, the V gene TRBV5-6, with 7 nucleotides matching TRBD1. CDR1 and CDR2 from the germline V gene are SGHDT and YYEEEE. The CDR3 spans 15 residues. J was trimmed by 4 bases and V by 3 bases; bases with no gene match: 9. The CDR3 DNA reads as TGTGCCAGCAGCTGGGGCGGGCAGGGGGGCACTGAAGCTTTCTTT. Translating gives CASSWGGQGGTEAFF.

The chain carries TRBV4-2 and TRBJ1-1, with TRBD1 matching 8 bases. Germline lookup yields CDR1 LGHNA and CDR2 YNFKEQ. This CDR3 spans 15 amino acids. J was trimmed by 1 base and V by 1 base; bases with no gene match: 2. The CDR3 protein is CASSQAGQGNTEAFF. The CDR3 region has the DNA TGTGCCAGCAGCCAAGCAGGACAGGGGAACACTGAAGCTTTCTTT.

The chain employs TRBV2 and TRBJ2-1, with a possible D match to TRBD2 (5 bases). The CDR3 runs 13 residues. Per the germline V gene, CDR1 is SNHLY and CDR2 is FYNNEI. V was pared by 7 bases and J by 4 bases, with 11 bases between. The CDR3, as DNA: TGTGCCAGCAAACGGGAAGGTTACAATGAGCAGTTCTTC. This encodes CASKREGYNEQFF.

V usage is TRBV25-1 and J usage is TRBJ1-1; 12 bases fit TRBD1. The germline V gene encodes CDR1 MGHDK and CDR2 SYGVNS. The V segment lost 6 bases and the J segment 1 base; nucleotides outside the gene matches: 0. CDR3 length: 14 amino acids. The CDR3 sequence: CASRGQGANTEAFF. The CDR3 DNA reads TGTGCCAGCAGGGGACAGGGGGCGAACACTGAAGCTTTCTTT. The whole variable domain, filled in from reference TRBV25-1 and TRBJ1-1, reads EADIYQTPRYLVIGTGKKITLECSQTMGHDKMYWYQQDPGMELHLIHYSYGVNSTEKGDLSSESTVSRIRTEHFPLTLESARPSHTSQYLCASRGQGANTEAFFGQGTRLTVV.

The V gene is TRBV5-4, the J gene TRBJ2-6, with 8 bases aligning to TRBD1. The germline V gene has CDR1 SGHNT and CDR2 YYREEE (reference sequence). After removal of 6 bases from V and 4 bases from J, the junction contained 6 bases not matched to a gene. This CDR3 region has 15 residues. The CDR3 sequence is CASNPQGAGANVLTF. DNA of the CDR3: TGTGCCAGCAACCCGCAGGGGGCCGGGGCCAACGTCCTGACTTTC.

V and J are TRBV5-4 and TRBJ1-2; D possibly corresponds to TRBD1 (5 bases). CDR1 and CDR2 from the germline V gene are SGHNT and YYREEE (reference sequence). This CDR3 region has 13 residues. Trimming took off 4 bases at V and 4 bases at J, with 11 bases between the two ends. CDR3 sequence (DNA): TGTGCCAGCAGCCTACTGACAGCCTATGGCTACACCTTC. This sequence encodes CASSLLTAYGYTF.

V usage is TRBV6-1 and J usage is TRBJ2-5, with D possibly being TRBD2 (6 bases). This CDR3 contains 15 residues. Germline-derived CDR1 and CDR2 are MNHNS and SASEGT. Trimming left V 4 bases short and J 0 bases short, with 12 bases between. The CDR3 protein is CASSALGGNQETQYF. DNA of the CDR3: TGTGCCAGCAGTGCCCTCGGGGGTAACCAAGAGACCCAGTACTTC.

The chain employs TRBV2 and TRBJ2-1, with a possible D match to TRBD1 (6 bases). There are 13 residues in the CDR3. Trimming removed 6 bases at V and 7 bases at J, with 13 bases between. Germline V gene data show CDR1 as SNHLY and CDR2 as FYNNEI. The CDR3 reads CASSRDIQNEQFF. The CDR3 DNA follows: TGTGCCAGCAGCCGGGACATACAGAATGAGCAGTTCTTC. Combining the CDR3 with reference TRBV2 and TRBJ2-1 gives the whole variable domain EPEVTQTPSHQVTQMGQEVILRCVPISNHLYFYWYRQILGQKVEFLVSFYNNEISEKSEIFDDQFSVERPDGSNFTLKIRSTKLEDSAMYFCASSRDIQNEQFFGPGTRLTVL.

The CDR3 here is CASSLSGGQVSGNTEAFF. In DNA form, the CDR3 reads TGCGCCAGCAGCTTGTCAGGGGGACAGGTTTCGGGGAACACTGAAGCTTTCTTT. The genes are TRBV5-1 and TRBJ1-1; 8 bases are a match to TRBD1. V lost 1 base to trimming and J lost 1 base; unmatched junction nucleotides: 12. The length of the CDR3 is 18 residues. Germline CDR1 and CDR2: SGHRS and YFSETQ.

CDR3 sequence reads: CASSYDRGTEQYF. The CDR3 DNA follows: TGTGCCAGCAGCTACGACAGGGGAACCGAGCAGTACTTC. The J gene is TRBJ2-7, the V gene TRBV7-6; 8 positions agree with TRBD1. With 4 bases clipped from V and 6 bases from J, the junction kept 5 bases outside the gene matches. The length of the CDR3 is 13 residues. Germline V lookup: CDR1 SGHVS, CDR2 FNYEAQ.

The chain's CDR3 is CAISEGRGGRGNEQFF. In DNA, the CDR3 is TGTGCCATCAGTGAAGGGCGGGGGGGGCGAGGGAATGAGCAGTTCTTC. V and J are TRBV10-3 and TRBJ2-1; 9 bases are shared with TRBD2. J gave up 7 bases and V 3 bases, and 10 bases lay outside the gene matches. The CDR3 totals 16 residues. CDR1 ENHRY and CDR2 SYGVKD come from the germline V gene.

The V gene is TRBV29-1, the J gene TRBJ2-7, with 9 bases identical to TRBD1. The V gene's germline CDR1 is SQVTM and CDR2 ANQGSEA. V dropped 5 bases and J dropped 0; count of bases not matched to a gene: 5. The CDR3 spans 14 residues. In DNA form, the CDR3 reads TGCAGCGTTTCCGGACAGGGGAGCTCCTACGAGCAGTACTTC. Its protein product is CSVSGQGSSYEQYF.

The V and J genes are TRBV19 and TRBJ1-5, with D possibly being TRBD1 (6 bases). The V end lost 2 bases, the J end lost 1 base, and 12 bases lay between the germline ends. Germline V gene lookup returns CDR1 LNHDA and CDR2 SQIVND (reference sequence). The CDR3 is 16 residues long. The CDR3 DNA is TGTGCCAGTAGTATAAGGGGGGGTGGGAGCAATCAGCCCCAGCATTTT. Translation: CASSIRGGGSNQPQHF. Complete variable domain (other parts from reference TRBV19 and TRBJ1-5): DGGITQSPKYLFRKEGQNVTLSCEQNLNHDAMYWYRQDPGQGLRLIYYSQIVNDFQKGDIAEGYSVSREKKESFPLTVTSAQKNPTAFYLCASSIRGGGSNQPQHFGDGTRLSIL.

This clone was recorded once. The chain couples TRBV7-9 to TRBJ2-5; 10 bases fit TRBD2. V gave up 3 bases and J gave up 6 bases; unmatched junction bases: 7. CDR3 length: 15 residues. Per germline, CDR1 SEHNR and CDR2 FQNEAQ (reference sequence). CDR3 protein: CASSFGTSGKQTQYF. CDR3 bases: TGTGCCAGCAGCTTCGGAACTAGCGGGAAACAGACCCAGTACTTC. Filled out from reference TRBV7-9 and TRBJ2-5, the complete variable domain reads DTGVSQNPRHKITKRGQNVTFRCDPISEHNRLYWYRQTLGQGPEFLTYFQNEAQLEKSRLLSDRFSAERPKGSFSTLEIQRTEQGDSAMYLCASSFGTSGKQTQYFGPGTRLLVL.